This T cell receptor (beta chain) appears in the sequencing data of a study of T-cell reconstitution after alpha-beta-depleted transplantation in children. General study results and limits: Several hundred expanded graft clones reportedly were the source of alpha-beta T cells about two months after transplant. Newly produced T cells mostly accounted for T-cell counts and diversity one year post-transplant. Surviving thymic progenitors and recipient T cells were the source of high TCRbeta diversity at day 60 in some patients.

Preparing the TCRbeta library involved the use of unique molecular identifiers. TCRdb analysed the PCR reads with MiXCR anew, one entry per CDR3 protein. The sample contains about 200,000 distinct CDR3 sequences, about 6.6% of which appear only once. V lost 2 bases and J 6 bases, leaving 4 bases between the germline ends. CDR3 length: 11 amino acids. CDR1 and CDR2 (germline): MNHNY, SVGAGI (reference sequence). This clonotype occurred many times. Its antigen is still unknown. V is TRBV6-6 and J is TRBJ1-1; D remains unclear. The sequence was collected from a boy aged 2 to 9 with acute lymphoblastic leukemia, due to receive a stem cell transplant. The sequences come from PBMCs, collected before TCRalphabeta/CD19-depleted stem cell transplant. The CDR3 here is CASSYPPEAFF. In nucleotides, the CDR3 is TGTGCCAGCAGTTACCCCCCTGAAGCTTTCTTT.